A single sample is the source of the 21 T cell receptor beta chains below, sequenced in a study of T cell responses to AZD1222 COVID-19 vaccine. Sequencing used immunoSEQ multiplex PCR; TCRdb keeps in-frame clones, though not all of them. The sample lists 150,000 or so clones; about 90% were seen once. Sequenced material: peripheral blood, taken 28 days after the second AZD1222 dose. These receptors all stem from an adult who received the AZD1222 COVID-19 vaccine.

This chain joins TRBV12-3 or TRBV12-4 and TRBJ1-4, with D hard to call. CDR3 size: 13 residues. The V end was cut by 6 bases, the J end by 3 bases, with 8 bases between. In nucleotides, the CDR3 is TGTGCCAGCAGACTTGGGGCTAATGAAAAACTGTTTTTT. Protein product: CASRLGANEKLFF.

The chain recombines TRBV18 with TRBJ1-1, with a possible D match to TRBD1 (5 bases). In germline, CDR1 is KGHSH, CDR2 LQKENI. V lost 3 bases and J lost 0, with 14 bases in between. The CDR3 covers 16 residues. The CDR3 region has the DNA TGTGCCAGCTCACCCTTAACCGGGGGGTTGAACACTGAAGCTTTCTTT. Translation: CASSPLTGGLNTEAFF.

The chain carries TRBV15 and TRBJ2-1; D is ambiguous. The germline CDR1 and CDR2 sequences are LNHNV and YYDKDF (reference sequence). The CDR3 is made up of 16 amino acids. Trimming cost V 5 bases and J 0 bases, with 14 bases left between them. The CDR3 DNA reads TGTGCCACCAGCGCGGCCGGTTGGAGCTCCTACAATGAGCAGTTCTTC. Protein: CATSAAGWSSYNEQFF.

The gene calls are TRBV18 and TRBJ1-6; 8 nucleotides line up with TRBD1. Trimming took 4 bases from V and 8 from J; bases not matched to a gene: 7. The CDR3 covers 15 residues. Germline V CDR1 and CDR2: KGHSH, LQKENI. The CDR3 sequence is CASSQHQGADSPLHF. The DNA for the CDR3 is TGTGCCAGCTCACAACACCAGGGGGCGGATTCACCCCTCCACTTT. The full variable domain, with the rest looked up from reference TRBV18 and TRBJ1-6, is NAGVMQNPRHLVRRRGQEARLRCSPMKGHSHVYWYRQLPEEGLKFMVYLQKENIIDESGMPKERFSAEFPKEGPSILRIQQVVRGDSAAYFCASSQHQGADSPLHFGNGTRLTVT.

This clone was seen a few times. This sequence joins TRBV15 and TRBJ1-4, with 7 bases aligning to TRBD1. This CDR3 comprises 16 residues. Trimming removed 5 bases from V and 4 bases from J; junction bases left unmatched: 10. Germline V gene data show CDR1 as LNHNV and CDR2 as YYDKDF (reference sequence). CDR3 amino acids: CATSRLRDSFNEKLFF. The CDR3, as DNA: TGTGCCACCAGCCGCCTCAGGGACAGCTTTAATGAAAAACTGTTTTTT.

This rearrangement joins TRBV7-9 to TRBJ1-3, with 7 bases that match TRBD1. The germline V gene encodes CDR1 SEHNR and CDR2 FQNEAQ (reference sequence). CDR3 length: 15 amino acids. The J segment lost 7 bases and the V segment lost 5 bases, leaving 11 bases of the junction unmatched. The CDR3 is CASSLGTDFGNTIYF. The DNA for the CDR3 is TGTGCCAGCAGCCTCGGGACAGACTTTGGGAACACCATATATTTT.

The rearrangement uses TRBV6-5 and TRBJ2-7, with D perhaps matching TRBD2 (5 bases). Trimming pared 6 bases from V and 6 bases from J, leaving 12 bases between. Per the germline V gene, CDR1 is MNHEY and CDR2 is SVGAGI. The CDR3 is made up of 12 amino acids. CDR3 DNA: TGTGCCAGCAGGCGCCGAGAGGGCGAGCAGTACTTC. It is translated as CASRRREGEQYF.

CDR3 nucleotide sequence: TGTGCCAGCAGTGACTCGGCGCTCCCCCCATATGAGCAGTTCTTC. It is translated as CASSDSALPPYEQFF. The V and J genes are TRBV6-4 and TRBJ2-1, with D unclear. CDR1 and CDR2 (germline): MRHNA, SNTAGT. This CDR3 has 15 amino acids. Trimming took 0 bases from V and 8 from J, leaving 14 bases between them.

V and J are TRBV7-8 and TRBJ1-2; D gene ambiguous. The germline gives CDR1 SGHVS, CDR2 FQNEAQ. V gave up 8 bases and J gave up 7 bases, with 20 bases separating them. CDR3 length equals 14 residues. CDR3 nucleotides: TGTGCCAGCCTTCCCCTTGGGATTACCCCTGGCTACACCTTC. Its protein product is CASLPLGITPGYTF.

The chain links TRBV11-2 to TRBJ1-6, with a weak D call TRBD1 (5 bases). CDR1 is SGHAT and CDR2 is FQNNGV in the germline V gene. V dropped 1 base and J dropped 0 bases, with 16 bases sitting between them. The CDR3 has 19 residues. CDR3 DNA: TGTGCCAGCAGCTTAGTCGCCGGGACGGGCAGCTCCTATAATTCACCCCTCCACTTT. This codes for CASSLVAGTGSSYNSPLHF.

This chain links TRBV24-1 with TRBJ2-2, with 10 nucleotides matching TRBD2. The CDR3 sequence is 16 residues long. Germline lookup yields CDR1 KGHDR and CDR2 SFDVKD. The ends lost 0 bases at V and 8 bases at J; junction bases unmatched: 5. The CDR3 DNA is TGTGCCACCAGTGATTTGACGACTAGCGGGTTGGGGGAGCTGTTTTTT. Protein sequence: CATSDLTTSGLGELFF.

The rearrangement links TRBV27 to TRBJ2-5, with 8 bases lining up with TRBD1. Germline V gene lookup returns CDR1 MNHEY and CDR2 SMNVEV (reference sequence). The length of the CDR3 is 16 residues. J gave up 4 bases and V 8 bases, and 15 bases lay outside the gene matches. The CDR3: CASRPTGQGGIETQYF. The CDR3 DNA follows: TGTGCCAGCCGACCGACTGGACAGGGTGGAATAGAGACCCAGTACTTC.

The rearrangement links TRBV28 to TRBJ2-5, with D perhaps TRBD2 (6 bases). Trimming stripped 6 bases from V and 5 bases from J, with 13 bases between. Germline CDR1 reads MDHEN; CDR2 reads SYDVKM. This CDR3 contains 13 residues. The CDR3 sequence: CASRLARGETQYF. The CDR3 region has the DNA TGTGCCAGCAGGTTAGCCCGGGGGGAGACCCAGTACTTC.

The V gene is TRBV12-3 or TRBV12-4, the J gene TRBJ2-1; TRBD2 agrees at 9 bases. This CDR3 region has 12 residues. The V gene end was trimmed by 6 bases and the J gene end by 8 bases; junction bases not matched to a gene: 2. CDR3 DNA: TGTGCCAGCAGCCGCGGGGGGGATGAGCAGTTCTTC. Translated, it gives CASSRGGDEQFF.

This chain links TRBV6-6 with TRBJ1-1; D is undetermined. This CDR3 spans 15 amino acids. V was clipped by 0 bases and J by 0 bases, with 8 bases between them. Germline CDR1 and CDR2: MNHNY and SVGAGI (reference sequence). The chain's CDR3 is CASSYSSTVNTEAFF. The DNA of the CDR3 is TGTGCCAGCAGTTACTCCTCGACTGTGAACACTGAAGCTTTCTTT.

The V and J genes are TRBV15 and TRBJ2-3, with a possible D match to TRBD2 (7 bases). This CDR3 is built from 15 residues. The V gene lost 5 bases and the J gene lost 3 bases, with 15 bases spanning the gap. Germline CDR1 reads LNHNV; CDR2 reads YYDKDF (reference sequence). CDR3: CATSQRGGRTDTQYF. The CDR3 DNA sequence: TGTGCCACCAGCCAGAGGGGGGGCAGAACAGATACGCAGTATTTT.

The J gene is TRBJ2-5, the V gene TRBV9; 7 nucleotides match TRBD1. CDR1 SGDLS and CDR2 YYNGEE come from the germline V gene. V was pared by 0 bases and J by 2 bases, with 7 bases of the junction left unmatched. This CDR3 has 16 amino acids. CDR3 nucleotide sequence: TGTGCCAGCAGCGTAGCTCACAGGGGTGGGCAAGAGACCCAGTACTTC. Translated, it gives CASSVAHRGGQETQYF.

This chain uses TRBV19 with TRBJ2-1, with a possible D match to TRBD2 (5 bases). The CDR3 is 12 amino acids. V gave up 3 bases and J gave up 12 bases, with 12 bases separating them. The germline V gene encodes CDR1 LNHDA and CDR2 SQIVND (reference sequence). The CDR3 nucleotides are TGTGCCAGTAGTATGGTTGGGAGTGGGCAGTTCTTC. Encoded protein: CASSMVGSGQFF.

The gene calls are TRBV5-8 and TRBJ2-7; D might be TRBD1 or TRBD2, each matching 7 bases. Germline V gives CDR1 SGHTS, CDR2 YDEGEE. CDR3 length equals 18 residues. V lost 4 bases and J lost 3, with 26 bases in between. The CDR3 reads CASSSGIGDPRGHYEQYF. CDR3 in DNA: TGTGCCAGCAGCAGCGGGATAGGGGATCCTAGGGGGCACTACGAGCAGTACTTC.

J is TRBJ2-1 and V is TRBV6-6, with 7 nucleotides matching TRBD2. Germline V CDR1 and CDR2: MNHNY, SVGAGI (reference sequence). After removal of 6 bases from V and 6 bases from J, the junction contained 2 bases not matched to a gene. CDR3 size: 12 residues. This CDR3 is CASRTGGNEQFF. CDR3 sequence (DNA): TGTGCCAGCAGAACGGGGGGCAATGAGCAGTTCTTC.

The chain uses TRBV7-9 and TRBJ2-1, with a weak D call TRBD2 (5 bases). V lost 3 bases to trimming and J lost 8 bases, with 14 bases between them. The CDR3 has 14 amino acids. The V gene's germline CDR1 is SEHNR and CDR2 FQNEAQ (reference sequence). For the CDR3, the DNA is TGTGCCAGCAGCTTGGATATAGCGTCGGATGAGCAGTTCTTC. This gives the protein CASSLDIASDEQFF. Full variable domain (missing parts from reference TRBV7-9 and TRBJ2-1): DTGVSQNPRHKITKRGQNVTFRCDPISEHNRLYWYRQTLGQGPEFLTYFQNEAQLEKSRLLSDRFSAERPKGSFSTLEIQRTEQGDSAMYLCASSLDIASDEQFFGPGTRLTVL.